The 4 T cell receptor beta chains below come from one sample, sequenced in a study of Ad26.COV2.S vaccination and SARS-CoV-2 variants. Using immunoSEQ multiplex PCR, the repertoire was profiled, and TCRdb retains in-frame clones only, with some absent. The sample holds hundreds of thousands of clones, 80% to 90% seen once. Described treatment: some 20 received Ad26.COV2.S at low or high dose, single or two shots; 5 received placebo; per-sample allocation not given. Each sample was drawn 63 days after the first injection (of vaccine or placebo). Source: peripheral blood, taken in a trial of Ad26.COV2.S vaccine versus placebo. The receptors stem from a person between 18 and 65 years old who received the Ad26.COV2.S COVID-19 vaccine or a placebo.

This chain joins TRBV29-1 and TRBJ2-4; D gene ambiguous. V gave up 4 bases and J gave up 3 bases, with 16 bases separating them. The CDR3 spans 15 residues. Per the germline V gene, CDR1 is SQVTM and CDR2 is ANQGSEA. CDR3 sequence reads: CSVGPQTTYKNIQYF. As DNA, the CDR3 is TGCAGCGTTGGACCCCAGACAACCTACAAAAACATTCAGTACTTC.

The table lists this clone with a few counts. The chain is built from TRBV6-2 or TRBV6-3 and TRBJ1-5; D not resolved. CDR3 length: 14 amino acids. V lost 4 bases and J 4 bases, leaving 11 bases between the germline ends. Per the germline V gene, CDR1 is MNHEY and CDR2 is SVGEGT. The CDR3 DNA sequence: TGTGCCAGCAGTTCGGGAGGAGGGAATCAGCCCCAGCATTTT. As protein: CASSSGGGNQPQHF.

The CDR3 is CASSLTGEQPQHF. The CDR3 DNA sequence: TGCGCCAGCAGTTTAACAGGGGAACAGCCCCAGCATTTT. The chain couples TRBV5-1 to TRBJ1-5, with TRBD1 matching over 7 bases. This CDR3 has 13 amino acids. V shed 5 bases, J shed 7 bases, and the junction held 6 bases outside the gene matches. Germline assignment: CDR1 SGHRS and CDR2 YFSETQ.

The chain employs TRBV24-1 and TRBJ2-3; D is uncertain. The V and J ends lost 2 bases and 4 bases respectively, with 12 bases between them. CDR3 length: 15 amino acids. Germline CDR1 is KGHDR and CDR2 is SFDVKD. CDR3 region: CATSDSLLGSDTQYF. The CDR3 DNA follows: TGTGCCACCAGTGATTCCCTTTTGGGATCAGATACGCAGTATTTT.